This T cell receptor beta chain was obtained from a study of T cell responses to AZD1222 COVID-19 vaccine. Here immunoSEQ multiplex PCR was the method, and the copy in TCRdb shows in-frame clones only, minus some. The sample has about 83,000 clones, 85% to 90% seen once. Germline CDR1 and CDR2: SGHRS and YFSETQ. V shed 0 bases, J shed 2 bases, and the junction held 2 bases outside the gene matches. The CDR3 covers 15 residues. The receptor's source is an adult in good health. This chain links TRBV5-1 with TRBJ2-5, with TRBD1 identical over 9 bases. The input for sequencing was peripheral blood, taken on day 0 of AZD1222 vaccination. CDR3: CASSLEGTGQETQYF. The CDR3 DNA is TGCGCCAGCAGCTTGGAAGGGACAGGGCAAGAGACCCAGTACTTC.